Sequencing of this TCR beta chain was carried out in a study of blood T cell repertoires in COVID-19. As for the study in general: Researchers got acute and convalescent COVID-19 samples from the United States, Italy and Spain. From T cells, B-cell-depleted T cells, or PBMCs came the material, which was cDNA or gDNA.

In this sample, this clone turned up many times. In the authors' workflow: Reference gene primer amplification yielded estimated nucleated cell counts. Only in-frame clones appear in the TCRdb table, and some are missing; sequencing was by immunoSEQ multiplex PCR. The V and J calls and clone size come from that table; D and trimming were worked out from the DNA. This sample has roughly 77,000 clones, with roughly 80% found just once. Trimming took off 6 bases at V and 1 base at J, with 13 bases between the two ends. The length of the CDR3 is 14 residues. Germline CDR1 and CDR2: SGHKS and YYEKEE (reference sequence).

The chain links TRBV5-5 to TRBJ2-5; a weak D match, TRBD2 (6 bases). The clonotype was recovered from a man in his sixties with COVID-19, enrolled during active disease. Sequences were obtained from peripheral blood. CDR3 sequence reads: CASIPGGVQETQYF. In DNA, the CDR3 is TGTGCCAGCATCCCCGGAGGGGTCCAAGAGACCCAGTACTTC.